This T cell receptor (beta chain) was recorded in a study of blood T cell repertoires in COVID-19. Study summary: Nucleic acid was either cDNA or gDNA, and it came from T cells, B-cell-depleted T cells, or PBMCs.

This CDR3 is built from 13 residues. V lost 1 base to trimming and J lost 7 bases, with 11 bases between them. CDR1 GTSNPN and CDR2 SVGIG come from the germline V gene (reference sequence). Per the original methods: For nucleated cells, counts were estimated from reference gene primer amplification. This table comes from immunoSEQ multiplex PCR, and its TCRdb copy is limited to in-frame clones, with some not included. That table furnishes V, J and clone size, whereas the DNA furnished D and trimming. This table has about 190,000 clones, under 80% appearing once. The source is a man over 45 who had recovered from COVID-19. The chain carries TRBV30 and TRBJ1-5; tentative D call: TRBD1 (6 bases). Specimen: peripheral blood. CDR3 sequence: CAWSAQGGQPQHF. DNA for the CDR3: TGTGCCTGGAGTGCACAGGGTGGCCAGCCCCAGCATTTT.